A single sample is the source of the 20 T cell receptor beta chains below, sequenced in a study of blood T cell repertoires in COVID-19. The repertoire was sequenced with immunoSEQ multiplex PCR; TCRdb's copy has only in-frame clones and lacks some. Of about 200,000 clones detected, roughly 80% appear once; the ten largest clones hold roughly a tenth. The source material was peripheral blood. These receptors were obtained from a woman older than 75 with acute or convalescent COVID-19.

In this sample, this clone turned up once. The chain recombines TRBV29-1 with TRBJ1-4, with 10 bases aligning to TRBD1. Trimming took 7 bases from V and 5 from J; bases not matched to a gene: 10. Germline-derived CDR1 and CDR2 are SQVTM and ANQGSEA. The CDR3 sequence is 15 residues long. CDR3 DNA sequence: TGCAGCGGTTTTACTCCGGGACAGGGGAATGAAAAACTGTTTTTT. It encodes CSGFTPGQGNEKLFF.

This clone was counted between two and nine times. The chain carries TRBV19 and TRBJ2-7, with 10 bases aligning to TRBD1. The CDR3 totals 15 residues. J lost 5 bases, V lost 5 bases, and 9 bases had no gene match. Germline V gene sequence: CDR1 LNHDA, CDR2 SQIVND (reference sequence). The CDR3 DNA is TGTGCCAGTAGTTTAACCGGGACAGGGGCAAACGAGCAGTACTTC. It encodes CASSLTGTGANEQYF.

This chain links TRBV5-1 with TRBJ2-1, with 15 bases that match TRBD2. The length of the CDR3 is 15 residues. Trimming took 3 bases from V and 7 from J; bases not matched to a gene: 2. CDR1 is SGHRS and CDR2 is YFSETQ in the germline V gene. The CDR3 DNA reads as TGCGCCAGCAGCTGGACTAGCGGGGGGGCTAATGAGCAGTTCTTC. Translating gives CASSWTSGGANEQFF. The full variable domain, rest sourced from reference TRBV5-1 and TRBJ2-1, is KAGVTQTPRYLIKTRGQQVTLSCSPISGHRSVSWYQQTPGQGLQFLFEYFSETQRNKGNFPGRFSGRQFSNSRSEMNVSTLELGDSALYLCASSWTSGGANEQFFGPGTRLTVL.

This clone has just a few counts. The chain recombines TRBV7-9 with TRBJ1-1; 12 nucleotides line up with TRBD1. CDR3 length: 14 residues. The germline V gene has CDR1 SEHNR and CDR2 FQNEAQ (reference sequence). J was trimmed by 6 bases and V by 5 bases; bases with no gene match: 4. In DNA form, the CDR3 reads TGTGCCAGCAGCCCGGGACAGGGGGCCGCTGAAGCTTTCTTT. It specifies CASSPGQGAAEAFF.

This rearrangement joins TRBV28 to TRBJ1-1, with D uncertain. The CDR3 has 11 residues. V was clipped by 3 bases and J by 11 bases, with 10 bases between them. The germline V gene encodes CDR1 MDHEN and CDR2 SYDVKM. This CDR3 is CASSLGPRAFF. CDR3 sequence (DNA): TGTGCCAGCAGTTTGGGCCCGCGCGCTTTCTTT.

Ten or more counts support this clone. The chain links TRBV3-1 (or the pseudogene TRBV3-2) to TRBJ1-2, with D possibly being TRBD1 (6 bases). V lost 3 bases and J lost 2, with 10 bases in between. This CDR3 comprises 14 residues. Germline values: CDR1 LGHDT, CDR2 YNNKEL (reference sequence). As DNA, the CDR3 is TGTGCCAGCAGCCAGGGGCAGGGGAACTATGGCTACACCTTC. Amino acid sequence: CASSQGQGNYGYTF.

This sequence joins TRBV7-8 and TRBJ2-7; the D is unclear. V lost 5 bases to trimming and J lost 6 bases, with 11 bases between them. CDR1 is SGHVS and CDR2 is FQNEAQ in the germline V gene. The CDR3 is 12 residues long. The CDR3 sequence: CASSQRWSEQYF. CDR3 DNA sequence: TGTGCCAGCAGCCAGCGTTGGAGCGAGCAGTACTTC.

V and J are TRBV25-1 and TRBJ2-3, with D perhaps TRBD2 (6 bases). The CDR3 is made up of 15 amino acids. Per the germline V gene, CDR1 is MGHDK and CDR2 is SYGVNS. Trimming left V 2 bases short and J 3 bases short, with 12 bases between. In nucleotides, the CDR3 is TGTGCCAGCAGTGAAACGGGACTCAAAACAGATACGCAGTATTTT. Amino acid sequence: CASSETGLKTDTQYF.

This clone was found a few times. This chain connects TRBV9 to TRBJ1-1, with TRBD1 identical over 8 bases. The CDR3 length is 14 residues. Per the germline V gene, CDR1 is SGDLS and CDR2 is YYNGEE. The V and J ends lost 3 bases and 3 bases, in that order; junction bases with no gene match: 4. The CDR3 sequence is CASSAQTGDTEAFF. DNA of the CDR3: TGTGCCAGCAGCGCTCAGACAGGGGACACTGAAGCTTTCTTT. The variable domain in full, completed from reference TRBV9 and TRBJ1-1, reads DSGVTQTPKHLITATGQRVTLRCSPRSGDLSVYWYQQSLDQGLQFLIQYYNGEERAKGNILERFSAQQFPDLHSELNLSSLELGDSALYFCASSAQTGDTEAFFGQGTRLTVV.

The chain combines TRBV19 with TRBJ2-7, with TRBD2 identical over 11 bases. This CDR3 has 17 residues. The V gene end was trimmed by 6 bases and the J gene end by 3 bases; junction bases not matched to a gene: 13. Germline-derived CDR1 and CDR2 are LNHDA and SQIVND (reference sequence). CDR3 bases: TGTGCCAGTAGGCCCCCCGGGACTAGCGGATTAATCTACGAGCAGTACTTC. Translated: CASRPPGTSGLIYEQYF.

The chain is built from TRBV7-3 and TRBJ1-1; 7 bases line up with TRBD1. CDR1 SGHTA and CDR2 FQGTGA come from the germline V gene. The CDR3 extends over 14 amino acids. J gave up 2 bases and V 2 bases, and 2 bases lay outside the gene matches. The CDR3 reads CASSLQGGNTEAFF. CDR3 coding DNA: TGTGCCAGCAGCTTACAGGGGGGTAACACTGAAGCTTTCTTT. Using reference TRBV7-3 and TRBJ1-1 for the parts outside the CDR3, the full variable domain is GAGVSQTPSNKVTEKGKYVELRCDPISGHTALYWYRQSLGQGPEFLIYFQGTGAADDSGLPNDRFFAVRPEGSVSTLKIQRTERGDSAVYLCASSLQGGNTEAFFGQGTRLTVV.

The gene calls are TRBV9 and TRBJ2-1; 7 nucleotides align to TRBD2. The ends lost 0 bases at V and 7 bases at J; junction bases unmatched: 7. The CDR3 runs 15 residues. Germline V gene data show CDR1 as SGDLS and CDR2 as YYNGEE. CDR3 region: CASSVGASGVNEQFF. DNA of the CDR3: TGTGCCAGCAGCGTAGGGGCTAGCGGCGTGAATGAGCAGTTCTTC.

V gene TRBV6-6 combines with J gene TRBJ1-2; TRBD1 agrees at 7 bases. With V trimmed by 5 bases and J by 1 base, 10 bases remained unmatched. Germline CDR1 reads MNHNY; CDR2 reads SVGAGI (reference sequence). This CDR3 region has 16 residues. The CDR3 nucleotides are TGTGCCAGCAGTCCCGTGGGACAGACATATAACTATGGCTACACCTTC. It codes for CASSPVGQTYNYGYTF.

The chain recombines TRBV23-1 with TRBJ2-5; 12 bases are shared with TRBD1. TRBV23-1 carries the ORF label, with uncertain function. The CDR3 runs to 13 residues. Trimming took 10 bases from V and 3 from J; bases not matched to a gene: 3. The CDR3 region is CANGTGGEETQYF. Here the CDR3 DNA reads TGCGCCAACGGGACAGGGGGCGAAGAGACCCAGTACTTC.

V usage is TRBV4-3 and J usage is TRBJ1-2; D uncertain. V gave up 0 bases and J gave up 0 bases, with 8 bases separating them. Germline lookup yields CDR1 LGHNA and CDR2 YSLEER. This CDR3 region has 15 residues. CDR3 coding DNA: TGCGCCAGCAGCCAAGAACGTCAGGCTAACTATGGCTACACCTTC. Its protein is CASSQERQANYGYTF.

This chain links TRBV10-1 with TRBJ1-1; no firm D call. The V end was cut by 4 bases, the J end by 1 base, with 7 bases between. The CDR3 runs 13 residues. Germline lookup yields CDR1 WNHNN and CDR2 SYGVQD (reference sequence). CDR3 region: CASSATPNTEAFF. CDR3 DNA: TGCGCCAGCAGTGCAACACCGAACACTGAAGCTTTCTTT.

The chain combines TRBV5-1 with TRBJ2-2; 7 positions agree with TRBD1. The CDR3 loop spans 15 amino acids. V was pared by 0 bases and J by 3 bases, with 2 bases of the junction left unmatched. Germline assignment: CDR1 SGHRS and CDR2 YFSETQ. This CDR3 reads CASSLAGQDTGELFF. In DNA, the CDR3 is TGCGCCAGCAGCTTGGCTGGACAGGACACCGGGGAGCTGTTTTTT.

The rearrangement links TRBV9 to TRBJ1-3, with 9 bases that match TRBD1. The germline CDR1 and CDR2 sequences are SGDLS and YYNGEE. V dropped 7 bases and J dropped 7; count of bases not matched to a gene: 12. This CDR3 region has 15 residues. The CDR3 bases are TGTGCCAGCGGAACTACCCAAGGACAGGGGAACACCATATATTTT. It translates to CASGTTQGQGNTIYF.

V gene TRBV11-3 combines with J gene TRBJ2-1; possibly TRBD2 for D (6 bases). This CDR3 has 13 residues. With 2 bases removed from V and 4 bases from J, the gap between germline ends came to 6 bases. Germline V gene lookup returns CDR1 SGHNT and CDR2 YENEEA. The chain's CDR3 is CASSLSGYNEQFF. CDR3 coding DNA: TGTGCCAGCAGCTTAAGCGGGTACAATGAGCAGTTCTTC.

The rearrangement uses TRBV10-3 and TRBJ2-2, with 9 bases that match TRBD1. Germline V lookup: CDR1 ENHRY, CDR2 SYGVKD. V lost 3 bases and J lost 6; bases outside the gene matches: 8. The CDR3 covers 16 residues. In DNA, the CDR3 is TGTGCCATCAGTGAAATGGGACAGGGCGGGGCCGGGGAGCTGTTTTTT. Residues: CAISEMGQGGAGELFF.